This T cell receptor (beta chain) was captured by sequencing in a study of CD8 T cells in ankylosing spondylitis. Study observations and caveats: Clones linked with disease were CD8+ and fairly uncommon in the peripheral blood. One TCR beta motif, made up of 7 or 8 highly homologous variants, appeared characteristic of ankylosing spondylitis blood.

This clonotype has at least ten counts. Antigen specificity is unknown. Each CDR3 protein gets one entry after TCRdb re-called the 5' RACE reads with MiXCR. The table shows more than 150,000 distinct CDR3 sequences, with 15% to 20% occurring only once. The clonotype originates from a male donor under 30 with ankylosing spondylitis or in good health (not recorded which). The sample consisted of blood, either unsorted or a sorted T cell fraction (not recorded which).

DNA of the CDR3: TGCGCCAGCAGCTTGGAAGGTACCGGGGAGCTGTTTTTT. Its translation is CASSLEGTGELFF. V and J are TRBV5-1 and TRBJ2-2; D is undetermined. The germline CDR1 and CDR2 sequences are SGHRS and YFSETQ. This CDR3 is built from 13 residues. V lost 0 bases to trimming and J lost 5 bases, with 5 bases between them.